The present entry profiles one T cell receptor (beta chain) with its context. This specimen belongs to a study of blood T cell repertoires in COVID-19. For the study at large: COVID-19 samples from acute and convalescent phases originated in the United States, Italy and Spain.

In the authors' methods: Quantification of nucleated cells was approximated via reference gene primer amplification. Sequencing was performed with immunoSEQ multiplex PCR; in TCRdb, only in-frame clones are kept and a portion is missing. The V and J calls and the clone size are those of that table, but D and trimming were determined from the DNA. The sample yields about 250,000 clones, 75% to 95% seen once. V lost 6 bases and J lost 2; bases outside the gene matches: 5. Germline CDR1 and CDR2: KGHSH and LQKENI. The length of the CDR3 is 14 residues. Everyone who took part was 18 to 89 years old, and they came from about two dozen US areas. Recovered status in Cohort 3 required two negative PCRs, clearance, or symptom resolution.

The TCR sequence derives from a woman in her late teens or twenties who had recovered from COVID-19. The sample was PBMCs or T cells enriched from blood (not recorded which). The chain links TRBV18 to TRBJ2-7; 9 bases are shared with TRBD1. The CDR3 reads CASSPGQGTYEQYF. CDR3 nucleotide sequence: TGTGCCAGCTCCCCGGGACAGGGCACCTACGAGCAGTACTTC. Drawing the rest from reference TRBV18 and TRBJ2-7, the complete variable domain is NAGVMQNPRHLVRRRGQEARLRCSPMKGHSHVYWYRQLPEEGLKFMVYLQKENIIDESGMPKERFSAEFPKEGPSILRIQQVVRGDSAAYFCASSPGQGTYEQYFGPGTRLTVT.